This T cell receptor beta chain is from a study of OX40 agonist ivuxolimab in advanced cancers. Assay: immunoSEQ multiplex PCR; the TCRdb copy retains only in-frame clones and omits some. The sample consists of more than 45,000 clones, around nine tenths of them appearing once. The CDR3 has 15 residues. V shed 3 bases and J 2 bases; nucleotides not matched to a gene: 4. Germline CDR1 SGHTA, CDR2 FQGTGA. The gene calls are TRBV7-3 and TRBJ2-7; 10 bases line up with TRBD1. This clonotype was obtained from an adult with an advanced solid tumor such as melanoma, head and neck, liver or kidney cancer. The material was CD4+ or CD8+ T cells sorted from blood, obtained in a trial of the OX40 agonist ivuxolimab. As DNA, the CDR3 is TGTGCCAGCAGCTTTGGGACAGGGGTCCCCTACGAGCAGTACTTC. The encoded protein is CASSFGTGVPYEQYF.